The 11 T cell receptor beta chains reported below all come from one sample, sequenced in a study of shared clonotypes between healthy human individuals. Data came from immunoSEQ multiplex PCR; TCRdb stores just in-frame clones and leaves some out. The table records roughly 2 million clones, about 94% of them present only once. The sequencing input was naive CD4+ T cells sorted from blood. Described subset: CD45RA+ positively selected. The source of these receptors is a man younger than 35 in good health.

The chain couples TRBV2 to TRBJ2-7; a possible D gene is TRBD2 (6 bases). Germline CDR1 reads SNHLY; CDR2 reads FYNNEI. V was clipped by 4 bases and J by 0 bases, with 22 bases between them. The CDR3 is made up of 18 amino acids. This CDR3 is CASSVPHWGGESSYEQYF. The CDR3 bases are TGTGCCAGCAGTGTACCACACTGGGGCGGGGAAAGCTCCTACGAGCAGTACTTC.

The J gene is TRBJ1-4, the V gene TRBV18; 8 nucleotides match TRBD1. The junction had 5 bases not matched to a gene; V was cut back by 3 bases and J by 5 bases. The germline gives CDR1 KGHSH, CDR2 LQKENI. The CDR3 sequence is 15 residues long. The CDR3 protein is CASSPRTGPNEKLFF. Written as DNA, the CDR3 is TGTGCCAGCTCACCTAGGACAGGGCCAAATGAAAAACTGTTTTTT.

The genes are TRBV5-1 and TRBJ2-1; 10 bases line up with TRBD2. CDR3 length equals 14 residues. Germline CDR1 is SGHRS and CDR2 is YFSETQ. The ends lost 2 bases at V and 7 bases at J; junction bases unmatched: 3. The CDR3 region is CASSFPSGSNEQFF. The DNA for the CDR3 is TGCGCCAGCAGCTTCCCTAGCGGGAGTAATGAGCAGTTCTTC.

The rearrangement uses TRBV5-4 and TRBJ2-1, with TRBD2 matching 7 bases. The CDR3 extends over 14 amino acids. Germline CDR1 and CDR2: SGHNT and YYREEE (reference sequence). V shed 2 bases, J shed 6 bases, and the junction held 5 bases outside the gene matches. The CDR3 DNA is TGTGCCAGCAGCTTCCAGGGAGGGGTCAATGAGCAGTTCTTC. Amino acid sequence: CASSFQGGVNEQFF.

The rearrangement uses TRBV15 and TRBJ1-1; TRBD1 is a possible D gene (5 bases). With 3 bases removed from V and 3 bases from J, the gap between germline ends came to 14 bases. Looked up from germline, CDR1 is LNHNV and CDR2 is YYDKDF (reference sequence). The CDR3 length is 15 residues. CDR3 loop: CATSSPRATDTEAFF. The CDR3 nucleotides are TGTGCCACCAGCAGTCCCAGGGCTACGGACACTGAAGCTTTCTTT. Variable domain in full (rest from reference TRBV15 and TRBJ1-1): DAMVIQNPRYQVTQFGKPVTLSCSQTLNHNVMYWYQQKSSQAPKLLFHYYDKDFNNEADTPDNFQSRRPNTSFCFLDIRSPGLGDTAMYLCATSSPRATDTEAFFGQGTRLTVV.

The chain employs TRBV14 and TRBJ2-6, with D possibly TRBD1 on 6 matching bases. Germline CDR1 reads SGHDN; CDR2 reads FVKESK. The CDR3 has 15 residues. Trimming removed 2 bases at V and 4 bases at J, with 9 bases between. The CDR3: CASSQPGVGANVLTF. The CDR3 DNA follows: TGTGCCAGCAGCCAACCAGGGGTCGGGGCCAACGTCCTGACTTTC.

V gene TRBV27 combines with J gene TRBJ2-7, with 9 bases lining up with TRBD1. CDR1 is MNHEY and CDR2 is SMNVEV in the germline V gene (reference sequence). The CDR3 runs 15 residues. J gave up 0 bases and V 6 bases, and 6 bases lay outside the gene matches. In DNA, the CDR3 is TGTGCCAGCAGGAGGGGACAGGGTTTCTCCTACGAGCAGTACTTC. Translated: CASRRGQGFSYEQYF.

The chain's CDR3 is CASSHGRGDDTEAFF. The CDR3 DNA follows: TGTGCCAGCAGCCACGGCCGGGGAGATGACACTGAAGCTTTCTTT. V is TRBV7-9 and J is TRBJ1-1; unclear D gene. The V and J ends lost 5 bases and 3 bases respectively, with 16 bases between them. Germline V gene data show CDR1 as SEHNR and CDR2 as FQNEAQ (reference sequence). This CDR3 spans 15 amino acids.

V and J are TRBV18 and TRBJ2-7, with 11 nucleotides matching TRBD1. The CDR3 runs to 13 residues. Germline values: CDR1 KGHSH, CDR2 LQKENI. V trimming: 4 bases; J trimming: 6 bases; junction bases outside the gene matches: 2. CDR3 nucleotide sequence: TGTGCCAGCTCACGGGACAGGGGGATCGAGCAGTACTTC. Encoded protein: CASSRDRGIEQYF.

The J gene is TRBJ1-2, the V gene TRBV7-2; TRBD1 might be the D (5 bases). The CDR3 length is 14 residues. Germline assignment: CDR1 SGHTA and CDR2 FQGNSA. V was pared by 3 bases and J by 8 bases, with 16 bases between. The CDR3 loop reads CASSLGQGGDGYTF. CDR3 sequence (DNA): TGTGCCAGCAGCTTGGGCCAGGGAGGAGACGGCTACACCTTC. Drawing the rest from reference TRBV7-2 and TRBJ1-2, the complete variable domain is GAGVSQSPSNKVTEKGKDVELRCDPISGHTALYWYRQSLGQGLEFLIYFQGNSAPDKSGLPSDRFSAERTGGSVSTLTIQRTQQEDSAVYLCASSLGQGGDGYTFGSGTRLTVV.

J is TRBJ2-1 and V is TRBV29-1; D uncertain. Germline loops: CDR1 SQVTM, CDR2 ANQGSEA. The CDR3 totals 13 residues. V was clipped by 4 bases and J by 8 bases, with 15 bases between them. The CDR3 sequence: CSVVRKNPHEQFF. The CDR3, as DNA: TGCAGCGTTGTTCGTAAAAACCCTCATGAGCAGTTCTTC.